The rows below give T cell receptor beta chains drawn from one sample of a study of T cell repertoires in cytomegalovirus infection. No antigen is known for these receptors. Each CDR3 protein gets one entry after TCRdb re-called the reads with MiXCR. The sample lists just over 450,000 distinct CDR3 sequences, approximately 40% occurring once. This specimen consisted of cultured PBMCs, obtained from culture after CMV antigen stimulation. The receptors stem from a human donor in good health (CMV status not recorded). Some clones in this sample may be carry-over from other donors' samples. Both conserved end residues are part of each CDR3. D genes are given only for firm matches. Expanded clones are given a class, and other clones once, few, many or no size at all.

TRBV11-2	few	TRBJ2-3	TRBD2	CASSLARGAGGDTQYF	TGTGCCAGCAGCTTAGCCCGGGGGGCGGGAGGGGATACGCAGTATTTT
TRBV7-2	NA	TRBJ2-5	NA	CASSHPVETQYF	TGTGCCAGCAGCCATCCGGTCGAGACCCAGTACTTC
TRBV7-8	NA	TRBJ2-7	NA	CASSERPGPVVYEQYF	TGTGCCAGCAGCGAGCGCCCGGGACCGGTTGTGTACGAGCAGTACTTC
TRBV7-9	NA	TRBJ1-1	TRBD1	CASSQTGYHNEAFF	TGTGCCAGCAGCCAGACAGGGTACCATAATGAAGCTTTCTTT
TRBV5-4	NA	TRBJ2-3	NA	CASSPRTGAGGDTQYF	TGTGCCAGCAGCCCTAGAACAGGGGCTGGGGGGGATACGCAGTATTTT
TRBV6-8	few	TRBJ2-1	NA	CASSYRLVHGEQFF	TGTGCCAGCAGTTACAGACTAGTCCATGGTGAGCAGTTCTTC
TRBV28	few	TRBJ1-1	NA	CASSLTDFRTEAFF	TGTGCCAGCAGTTTAACGGATTTTCGCACTGAAGCTTTCTTT
TRBV9	NA	TRBJ2-6	NA	CASSVGGANVLTF	TGTGCCAGCAGCGTAGGTGGGGCCAACGTCCTGACTTTC
TRBV7-6	few	TRBJ1-1	TRBD1	CASSSRQGATEAFF	TGTGCCAGCAGCTCGAGACAGGGGGCCACTGAAGCTTTCTTT
TRBV6-1	NA	TRBJ2-3	NA	CASSDGSSDTQYF	TGTGCCAGCAGTGATGGTAGTTCGGATACGCAGTATTTT
TRBV7-9	NA	TRBJ1-6	NA	CASSPWTGGESPLHF	TGTGCCAGCAGCCCCTGGACTGGGGGGGAATCACCCCTCCACTTT
TRBV7-2	NA	TRBJ2-1	NA	CASSPRGGYLSYNEQFF	TGTGCCAGCAGCCCGAGGGGAGGCTACCTCTCCTACAATGAGCAGTTCTTC
TRBV20-1	once	TRBJ2-7	NA	CSARDRGAPFIYEQYF	TGCAGTGCTAGAGATCGAGGGGCTCCTTTCATCTACGAGCAGTACTTC
TRBV5-1	NA	TRBJ1-1	TRBD1	CASSAYRGATMNTEAFF	TGCGCCAGCAGCGCGTACAGGGGCGCCACCATGAACACTGAAGCTTTCTTT
TRBV6-2/TRBV6-3	few	TRBJ1-5	NA	CASSYSRREGNQPQHF	TGTGCCAGCAGTTACTCGAGAAGGGAAGGCAATCAGCCCCAGCATTTT
TRBV20-1	NA	TRBJ1-4	NA	CSARDRDMTNEKLFF	TGCAGTGCTAGAGATAGGGACATGACTAATGAAAAACTGTTTTTT
TRBV12-3/TRBV12-4	NA	TRBJ2-1	TRBD1	CASSLNRGDNEQFF	TGTGCCAGCAGTTTAAACAGGGGCGACAATGAGCAGTTCTTC
TRBV7-8	NA	TRBJ1-2	NA	CASSTEGTHGYTF	TGTGCCAGCAGCACAGAGGGGACGCATGGCTACACCTTC
TRBV7-8	NA	TRBJ1-6	NA	CASSLAGRPLHF	TGTGCCAGCAGCTTAGCAGGCCGCCCCCTCCACTTT